Each of the 6 T cell receptor beta chains below was sequenced from the same sample in a study of graft-versus-host responses after intestinal transplantation. No cognate antigen is known for these TCRs. Here immunoSEQ multiplex PCR was the method, and the copy in TCRdb shows in-frame clones only, minus some. The sample holds approximately 90,000 clones, approximately 94% seen once. This specimen consisted of unstimulated CD8+ T cells sorted from spleen or lymph node cells, obtained before intestinal transplant. These receptors were collected from a human donor who received an intestinal transplant.

The gene calls are TRBV4-3 and TRBJ1-4; D is unclear. This CDR3 comprises 15 residues. Trimming took 1 base from V and 0 from J, leaving 6 bases between them. Per germline, CDR1 LGHNA and CDR2 YSLEER. In DNA, the CDR3 is TGCGCCAGCAGCCAAGGAACAGCAACTAATGAAAAACTGTTTTTT. Its protein is CASSQGTATNEKLFF.

The chain joins TRBV4-3 to TRBJ2-1; weak D call: TRBD2 (6 bases). This CDR3 has 14 residues. V was clipped by 1 base and J by 7 bases, with 11 bases between them. CDR1 and CDR2 from the germline V gene are LGHNA and YSLEER. In DNA form, the CDR3 reads TGCGCCAGCAGCCAAGCGGGGGTGTCAAATGAGCAGTTCTTC. Protein product: CASSQAGVSNEQFF.

This clone appeared once. The chain joins TRBV6-5 to TRBJ2-1; the D gene is possibly TRBD2 (6 bases). The germline gives CDR1 MNHEY, CDR2 SVGAGI. Trimming took off 10 bases at V and 4 bases at J, with 20 bases between the two ends. The CDR3 contains 15 residues. The CDR3 protein is CATAWLRGPYNEQFF. In nucleotides, the CDR3 is TGTGCCACCGCGTGGTTGCGGGGCCCGTACAATGAGCAGTTCTTC.

This clone was recorded once. This rearrangement joins TRBV9 to TRBJ1-4; 7 bases agree with TRBD1. V was pared by 0 bases and J by 14 bases, with 7 bases of the junction left unmatched. CDR1 is SGDLS, CDR2 YYNGEE, per germline. CDR3 length equals 13 residues. Written as DNA, the CDR3 is TGTGCCAGCAGCGTAGCCGATACAGGGGTTCTGTTTTTT. Translated, it gives CASSVADTGVLFF.

The V and J genes are TRBV4-1 and TRBJ2-5, with D possibly TRBD1 on 5 matching bases. Trimming removed 0 bases from V and 4 bases from J, with 12 bases in between. The CDR3 extends over 15 amino acids. Germline V CDR1 and CDR2: MGHRA, YSYEKL. The chain's CDR3 is CASSQDSPGRETQYF. The CDR3, as DNA: TGCGCCAGCAGCCAAGATAGCCCAGGGCGAGAGACCCAGTACTTC.

The rearrangement links TRBV9 to TRBJ1-2, with D maybe TRBD1 (6 bases). The CDR3 sequence is 13 residues long. The germline gives CDR1 SGDLS, CDR2 YYNGEE. V gave up 3 bases and J gave up 8 bases, with 14 bases separating them. CDR3 nucleotides: TGTGCCAGCAGCGGATCAGGGGAGGGGGGCTACACCTTC. It is translated as CASSGSGEGGYTF. The entire variable domain, with the rest obtained from reference TRBV9 and TRBJ1-2, is as follows: DSGVTQTPKHLITATGQRVTLRCSPRSGDLSVYWYQQSLDQGLQFLIQYYNGEERAKGNILERFSAQQFPDLHSELNLSSLELGDSALYFCASSGSGEGGYTFGSGTRLTVV.